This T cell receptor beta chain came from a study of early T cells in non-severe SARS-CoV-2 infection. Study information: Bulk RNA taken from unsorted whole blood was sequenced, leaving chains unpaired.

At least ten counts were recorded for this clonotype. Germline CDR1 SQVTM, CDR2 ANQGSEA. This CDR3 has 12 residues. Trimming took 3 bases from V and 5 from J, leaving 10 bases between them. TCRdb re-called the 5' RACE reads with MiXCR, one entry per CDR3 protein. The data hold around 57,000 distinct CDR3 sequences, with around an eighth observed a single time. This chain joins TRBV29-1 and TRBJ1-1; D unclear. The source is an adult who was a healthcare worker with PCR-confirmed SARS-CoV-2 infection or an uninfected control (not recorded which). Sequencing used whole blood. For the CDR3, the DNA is TGCAGCGTTGAGAGGGTGAGGACTGAAGCTTTCTTT. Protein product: CSVERVRTEAFF.